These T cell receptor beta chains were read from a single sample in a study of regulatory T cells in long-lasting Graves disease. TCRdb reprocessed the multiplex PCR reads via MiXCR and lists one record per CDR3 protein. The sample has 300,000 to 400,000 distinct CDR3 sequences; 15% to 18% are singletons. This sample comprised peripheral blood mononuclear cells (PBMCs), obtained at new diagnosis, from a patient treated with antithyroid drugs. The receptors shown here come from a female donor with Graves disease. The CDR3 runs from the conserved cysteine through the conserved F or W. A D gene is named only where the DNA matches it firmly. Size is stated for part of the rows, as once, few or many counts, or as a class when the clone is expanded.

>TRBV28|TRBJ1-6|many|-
CASTLPNSPLHF
TGTGCCAGCACCCTACCCAATTCACCCCTCCACTTT
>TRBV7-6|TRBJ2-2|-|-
CASSLAGRNTGELFF
TGTGCCAGCAGCTTAGCAGGCCGGAACACCGGGGAGCTGTTTTTT
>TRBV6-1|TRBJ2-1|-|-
CASSSPGFRDNEQFF
TGTGCCAGCAGCTCCCCGGGGTTTAGGGACAATGAGCAGTTCTTC
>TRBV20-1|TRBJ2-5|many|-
CSARLGFQETQYF
TGCAGTGCTAGACTCGGTTTCCAAGAGACCCAGTACTTC
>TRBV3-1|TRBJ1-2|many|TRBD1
CASSLGQGNYGYTF
TGTGCCAGCAGTCTGGGACAGGGTAACTATGGCTACACCTTC
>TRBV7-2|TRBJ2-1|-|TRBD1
CASSYRVTGDGTGGINEQFF
TGTGCCAGCAGCTACAGGGTGACAGGGGACGGGACAGGAGGAATCAATGAGCAGTTCTTC
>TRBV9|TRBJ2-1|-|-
CASSVTSQHEQFF
TGTGCCAGCAGCGTGACTAGTCAGCATGAGCAGTTCTTC
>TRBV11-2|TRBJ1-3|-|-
CASSPLWARSDSGNTIYF
TGTGCCAGCAGCCCACTCTGGGCCAGGAGCGACTCTGGAAACACCATATATTTT
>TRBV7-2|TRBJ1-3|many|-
CASSHPWTHSSGNTIYF
TGTGCCAGCAGTCATCCCTGGACTCATAGCTCTGGAAACACCATATATTTT
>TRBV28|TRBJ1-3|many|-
CASSLLFSSSGNTIYF
TGTGCCAGCAGTTTATTATTCTCGAGCTCTGGAAACACCATATATTTT
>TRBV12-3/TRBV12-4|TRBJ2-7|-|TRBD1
CASSAGGQAARKEQYF
TGTGCCAGCAGCGCTGGGGGACAGGCCGCCAGGAAAGAGCAGTACTTC
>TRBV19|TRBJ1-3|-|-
CASRGAYSGNTIYF
TGTGCCAGTAGAGGGGCCTACTCTGGAAACACCATATATTTT
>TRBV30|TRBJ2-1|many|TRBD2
CAWSPIWREDNEQFF
TGTGCCTGGAGTCCTATCTGGCGGGAGGACAATGAGCAGTTCTTC
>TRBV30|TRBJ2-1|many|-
CAWSRGRGYNEQFF
TGTGCCTGGTCGCGGGGACGGGGATACAATGAGCAGTTCTTC
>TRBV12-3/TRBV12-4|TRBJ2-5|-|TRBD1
CASSLGNWDRGRETQYF
TGTGCCAGCAGTTTAGGGAATTGGGACAGGGGGCGAGAGACCCAGTACTTC
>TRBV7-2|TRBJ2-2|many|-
CASSPRTNTGELFF
TGTGCCAGCAGCCCGCGTACTAACACCGGGGAGCTGTTTTTT
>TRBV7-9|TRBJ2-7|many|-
CASSLGLESDEQYF
TGTGCCAGCAGCTTAGGGCTGGAGTCGGACGAGCAGTACTTC
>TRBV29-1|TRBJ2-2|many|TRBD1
CSVTPGGVTGELFF
TGCAGCGTTACACCAGGGGGCGTCACCGGGGAGCTGTTTTTT
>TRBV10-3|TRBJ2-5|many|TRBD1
CAISEMDRAQETQYF
TGTGCCATCAGTGAGATGGACAGGGCCCAAGAGACCCAGTACTTC
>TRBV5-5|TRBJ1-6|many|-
CASSLLAGEVFVSPLHF
TGTGCCAGCAGCCTATTGGCCGGGGAAGTTTTTGTCTCACCCCTCCACTTT
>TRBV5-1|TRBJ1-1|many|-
CASSFGGMDTEAFF
TGCGCCAGCAGCTTTGGAGGGATGGACACTGAAGCTTTCTTT
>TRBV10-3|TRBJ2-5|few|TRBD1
CAISEPQGAQETQYF
TGTGCCATCAGTGAGCCACAGGGGGCGCAAGAGACCCAGTACTTC
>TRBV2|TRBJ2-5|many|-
CASTETQETQYF
TGTGCCAGCACCGAGACTCAAGAGACCCAGTACTTC